This T cell receptor beta chain stems from a study of cytotoxic CD8 clonotypes in ibrutinib-treated CLL. Overall study: Response samples came after a median about 11 months of treatment, range 6 to 36.

Germline V gene sequence: CDR1 SGHNT, CDR2 YENEEA. Trimming took 5 bases from V and 1 from J, leaving 12 bases between them. The length of the CDR3 is 14 residues. As regards this clone: The antigen is not known.

Study results and limitations: Relative to age-matched healthy donors, clonality at baseline was higher, and it tracked circulating CD8+ T-cell counts. Public clonotypes were uncommon and contracted or stayed stable on treatment.

Deep sequencing aimed at 1 in 200,000 to 1 in 1 million T cells' resolution. The protocol was immunoSEQ multiplex PCR, while the TCRdb copy is restricted to in-frame clones and leaves out a portion. This table holds about 140,000 clones, 77% found once. The TCR originated in a human donor with chronic lymphocytic leukemia. This chain connects TRBV11-3 to TRBJ2-7, with D tentatively TRBD1 or TRBD2 (5 bases each). Sequences were derived from PBMCs, sampled after 12 months of ibrutinib treatment. CDR3 sequence: CASSPGPHSYEQYF. Here the CDR3 DNA reads TGTGCCAGCAGCCCGGGACCGCATTCCTACGAGCAGTACTTC.